The TCR beta chain described here comes from a study of cytomegalovirus exposure and HLA in healthy donors. Study outcomes and limitations: CMV serostatus was the only immune exposure information that was available. HLA alleles were associated with 15,000 to 20,000 TCR beta sequences in a later analysis at 0.05 false discovery rate.

The J segment lost 3 bases and the V segment lost 2 bases, leaving 6 bases of the junction unmatched. This CDR3 has 15 amino acids. The germline V gene has CDR1 MNHEY and CDR2 SMNVEV (reference sequence). Amplification used 60 Vbeta primers and 13 Jbeta primers. Here immunoSEQ multiplex PCR was the method, and the copy in TCRdb shows in-frame clones only, minus some. In the table there are roughly 180,000 clones, around 75% of which are singletons. Remarks on this clone: Its specificity is unknown.

The chain has TRBV27 and TRBJ2-5; 7 nucleotides align to TRBD1. The sequence was collected from a female donor in good health and CMV-seronegative. The sequenced material came from PBMCs. For the CDR3, the DNA is TGTGCCAGCAGTTTACGGGACAGCTTTAAAGAGACCCAGTACTTC. It codes for CASSLRDSFKETQYF.